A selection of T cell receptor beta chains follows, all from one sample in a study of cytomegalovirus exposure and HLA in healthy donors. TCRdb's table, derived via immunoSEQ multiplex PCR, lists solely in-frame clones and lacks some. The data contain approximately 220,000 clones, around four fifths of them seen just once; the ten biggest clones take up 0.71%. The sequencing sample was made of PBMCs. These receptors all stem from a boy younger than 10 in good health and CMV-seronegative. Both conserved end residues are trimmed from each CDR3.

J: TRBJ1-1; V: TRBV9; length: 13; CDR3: ASSVRSRTGSEAF
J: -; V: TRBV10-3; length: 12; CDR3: AISPPGGPYEQY
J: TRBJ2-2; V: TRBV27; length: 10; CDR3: ASSRGNWELF
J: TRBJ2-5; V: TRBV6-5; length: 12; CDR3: ASSRLTGGETQY
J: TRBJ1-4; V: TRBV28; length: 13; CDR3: ASSLRTEANEKLF
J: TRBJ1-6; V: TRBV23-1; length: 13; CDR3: ASKAYRSGDSPLH
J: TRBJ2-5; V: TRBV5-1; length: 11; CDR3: ASSPRVAETQY
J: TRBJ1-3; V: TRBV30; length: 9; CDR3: AWSVLNTIY
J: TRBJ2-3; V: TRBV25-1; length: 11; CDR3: ASRDRARDTQY
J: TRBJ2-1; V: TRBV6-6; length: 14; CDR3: ASSYRAGGGRNEQF
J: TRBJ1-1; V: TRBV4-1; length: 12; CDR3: ASSQLGQGTEAF
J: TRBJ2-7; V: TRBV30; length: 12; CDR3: AWSEAGGPYEQY
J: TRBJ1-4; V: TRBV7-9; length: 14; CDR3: ASSLKGFATNEKLF
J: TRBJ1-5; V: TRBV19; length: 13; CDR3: ASSIPSLSNQPQH
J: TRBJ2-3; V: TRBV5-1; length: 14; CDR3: ASSRGLAGGTDTQY
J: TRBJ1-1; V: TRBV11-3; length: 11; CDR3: ASSLGTNTEAF
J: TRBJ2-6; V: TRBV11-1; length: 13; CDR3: ASSLQVSGANVLT
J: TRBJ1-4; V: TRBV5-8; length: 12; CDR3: ASSLGTGEEKLF
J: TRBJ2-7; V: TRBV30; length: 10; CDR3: AWRTGEHEQY
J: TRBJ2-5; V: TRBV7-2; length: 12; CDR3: ASSSRTSQETQY
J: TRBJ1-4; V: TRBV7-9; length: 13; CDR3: ASSPTDSLNEKLF
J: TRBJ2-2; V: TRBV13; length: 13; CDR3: ASSLGNAKSGELF
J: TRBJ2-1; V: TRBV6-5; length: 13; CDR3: ASSYEVAGDNEQF
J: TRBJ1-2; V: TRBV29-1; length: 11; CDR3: SVGTGALYGYT
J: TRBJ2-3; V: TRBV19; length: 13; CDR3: ASSETGESTDTQY
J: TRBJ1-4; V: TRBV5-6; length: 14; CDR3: ASSFGQIATNEKLF
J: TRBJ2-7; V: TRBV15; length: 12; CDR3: ATSRTRTGVEQY
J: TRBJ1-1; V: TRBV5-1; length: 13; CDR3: ASSLFGQGANLAF
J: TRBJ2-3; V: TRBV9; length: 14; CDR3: ASSPWGGQGTDTQY
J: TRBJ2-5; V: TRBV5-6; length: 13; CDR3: ASSGGGPFQETQY
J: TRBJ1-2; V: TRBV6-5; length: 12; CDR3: ASSLEFRGYGYT
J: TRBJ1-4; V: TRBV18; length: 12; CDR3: ASSPERFNEKLF
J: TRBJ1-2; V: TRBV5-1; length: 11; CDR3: ASRSDRNYGYT
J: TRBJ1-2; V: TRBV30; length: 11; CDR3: AWTYRGAGGYT
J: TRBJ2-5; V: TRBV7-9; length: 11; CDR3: ASSPQGAETQY
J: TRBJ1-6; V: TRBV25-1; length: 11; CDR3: ASKSSYNSPLH
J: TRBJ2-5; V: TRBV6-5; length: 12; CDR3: ASSLGGFRETQY
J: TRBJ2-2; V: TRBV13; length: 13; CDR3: ASSLDQRGTGELF
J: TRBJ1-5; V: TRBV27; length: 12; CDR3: ASSPYMGHQPQH
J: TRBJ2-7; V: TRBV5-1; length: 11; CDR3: ASSPSGAYEQY
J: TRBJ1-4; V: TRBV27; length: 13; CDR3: ASSPVTGGWEKLF
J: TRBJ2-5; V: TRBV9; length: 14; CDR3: ASSVGVGQGEETQY
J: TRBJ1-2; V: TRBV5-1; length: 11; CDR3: ASSLQGENGYT
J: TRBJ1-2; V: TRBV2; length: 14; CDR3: ASSELGTGREYGYT
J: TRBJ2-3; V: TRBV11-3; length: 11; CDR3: ASSPSRDGRQY